The rows below give T cell receptor beta chains drawn from one sample of a study of monozygotic twins with inflammatory bowel disease. From its re-call of the 5' RACE reads, TCRdb lists each CDR3 protein once, without DNA. This sample's clone table lists about 160,000 distinct CDR3 sequences. The sample comprised blood. The receptors stem from a human donor with ulcerative colitis or Crohn's disease, or a healthy co-twin of an affected twin (not recorded which). CDR3s include the opening cysteine and the closing phenylalanine or tryptophan.

j_call v_call cdr3_aa
TRBJ2-3 TRBV27 CASSLNGVTTDTQYF
TRBJ2-3 TRBV20-1 CSAPPTSGSWNTQYF
TRBJ2-1 TRBV4-2 CASSPESRTSGRGEQFF
TRBJ1-5 TRBV4-3 CASSRDRSNQPQHF
TRBJ2-3 TRBV7-2 CASSLVGGAIDTQYF
TRBJ2-7 TRBV12-3/TRBV12-4 CASSFMPGTRLYF
TRBJ2-5 TRBV6-4 CASSNGVSETQYF
TRBJ1-5 TRBV19 CASSIGAGRAGNQPQHF
TRBJ2-5 TRBV5-1 CASSQGQMQETQYF
TRBJ2-1 TRBV3-1 CASSSRAGGNEQFF
TRBJ2-7 TRBV10-1 CASTQGSGALGSYEQYF
TRBJ1-2 TRBV5-6 CASSPLGTVYGYTF
TRBJ2-1 TRBV29-1 CSARELAGSEQFF
TRBJ2-7 TRBV27 CASSLYPGRSYEQYF
TRBJ2-7 TRBV18 CASSPSGDSYEQYF
TRBJ2-1 TRBV13 CASSLLAGGVGQFF
TRBJ2-7 TRBV25-1 CASSEFDSSYEQYF
TRBJ2-1 TRBV5-1 CASSLPSRNNEQFF
TRBJ1-5 TRBV28 CASSVADQPQHF
TRBJ1-2 TRBV12-3/TRBV12-4 CASSLGSRSYGYTF
TRBJ2-5 TRBV5-1 CASSLDVGREETQYF
TRBJ1-5 TRBV28 CAGSPWGQPQHF
TRBJ1-1 TRBV7-3 CASSLAGFNTEAFF
TRBJ1-1 TRBV20-1 CSAREEGGVGTEAFF
TRBJ2-2 TRBV7-3 CASSFSGPNTGELFF
TRBJ2-7 TRBV19 CASSASGTTYEQYF
TRBJ1-5 TRBV28 CASRPLDRLNRQGNQPQHF
TRBJ1-6 TRBV7-2 CASSSDRGNSPLHF
TRBJ1-2 TRBV6-5 CASSYGGGPLNYGYTF
TRBJ2-2 TRBV12-3/TRBV12-4 CASSLVLAGGGGELFF